The subject of this entry is one TCR beta chain. The antigen remains undetermined. This sample is part of a study of CD8 T cells in Susac syndrome. Background on the study: Among the Susac syndrome patients who underwent sequencing, about six had clinically active disease, while fewer than 10 of them were in remission.

V was cut by 8 bases and J by 1 base, with 8 bases left in between. CDR3 size: 12 residues. The V gene's germline CDR1 is LGHDT and CDR2 YNNKEL (reference sequence). General study points: CD4+ T cell repertoires in Susac syndrome lacked clonal expansion.

RNA totalling about 0.45 to 1 ug underwent reverse transcription with random hexamers. TCRdb re-analysed the immunoSEQ multiplex PCR reads in MiXCR, keeping a single row per CDR3 protein. The sample consists of about 150,000 distinct CDR3 sequences, 90% to 95% of them appearing once. The chain carries TRBV3-1 and TRBJ1-2, with D hard to call. The sample consisted of CD4+ T cells from PBMCs. This TCR was recovered from a human donor with Susac syndrome. CDR3 bases: TGTGCCAGCGCAGGTATTAACTATGGCTACACCTTC. Its translation is CASAGINYGYTF. The full variable domain, its missing parts supplied by reference TRBV3-1 and TRBJ1-2, is DTAVSQTPKYLVTQMGNDKSIKCEQNLGHDTMYWYKQDSKKFLKIMFSYNNKELIINETVPNRFSPKSPDKAHLNLHINSLELGDSAVYFCASAGINYGYTFGSGTRLTVV.